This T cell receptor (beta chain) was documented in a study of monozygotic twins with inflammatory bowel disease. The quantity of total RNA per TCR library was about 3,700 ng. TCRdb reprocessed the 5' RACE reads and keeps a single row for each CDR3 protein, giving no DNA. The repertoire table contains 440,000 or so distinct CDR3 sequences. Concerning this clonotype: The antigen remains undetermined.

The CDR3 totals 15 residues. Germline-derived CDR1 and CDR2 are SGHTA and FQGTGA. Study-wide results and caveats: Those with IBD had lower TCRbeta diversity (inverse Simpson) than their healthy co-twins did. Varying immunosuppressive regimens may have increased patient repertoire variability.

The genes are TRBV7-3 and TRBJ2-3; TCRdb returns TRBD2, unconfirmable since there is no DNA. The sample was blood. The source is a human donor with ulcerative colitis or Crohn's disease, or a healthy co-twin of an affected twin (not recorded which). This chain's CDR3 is CASSLMPLAADTQYF.